A single sample is the source of the 20 T cell receptor beta chains below, sequenced in a study of shared clonotypes between healthy human individuals. Some clones are missing from TCRdb's copy, which holds only in-frame ones; the method was immunoSEQ multiplex PCR. The sample carries 1.5 million to 2.5 million clones, around 96% recorded once. Naive CD8 cells lacked CD45RO, underwent positive selection for CCR7 and left out terminally differentiated effector memory CD45RA+ cells. The sequencing sample was made of naive CD8+ T cells sorted from blood. The receptor source for this set is a man between 18 and 29 years old in good health.

V and J are TRBV19 and TRBJ2-7; 10 bases match TRBD1. Per the germline V gene, CDR1 is LNHDA and CDR2 is SQIVND (reference sequence). V lost 3 bases, J lost 5 bases, and 10 bases stayed unmatched. CDR3 length equals 16 residues. In DNA form, the CDR3 reads TGTGCCAGTAGTATTAGCTGGACAGGGGGTAGGGACGAGCAGTACTTC. Protein sequence: CASSISWTGGRDEQYF. The full variable domain, rest sourced from reference TRBV19 and TRBJ2-7, is DGGITQSPKYLFRKEGQNVTLSCEQNLNHDAMYWYRQDPGQGLRLIYYSQIVNDFQKGDIAEGYSVSREKKESFPLTVTSAQKNPTAFYLCASSISWTGGRDEQYFGPGTRLTVT.

The V and J genes are TRBV27 and TRBJ2-2, with 9 bases identical to TRBD1. V lost 4 bases and J lost 3; bases outside the gene matches: 6. This CDR3 contains 16 residues. Per germline, CDR1 MNHEY and CDR2 SMNVEV (reference sequence). CDR3 nucleotides: TGTGCCAGCAGTTCCCGGACAGGGGCTTACACCGGGGAGCTGTTTTTT. It translates to CASSSRTGAYTGELFF.

The rearrangement links TRBV4-2 to TRBJ2-6; no definite D call. V was pared by 0 bases and J by 0 bases, with 15 bases between. The CDR3 runs to 19 residues. Looked up from germline, CDR1 is LGHNA and CDR2 is YNFKEQ. The CDR3 is CASSQDLNSVPSGANVLTF. CDR3 in DNA: TGTGCCAGCAGCCAAGATCTTAATTCGGTCCCCTCTGGGGCCAACGTCCTGACTTTC.

The J gene is TRBJ2-1, the V gene TRBV7-9; D remains unclear. The CDR3 sequence is 16 residues long. The V end lost 5 bases, the J end lost 2 bases, and 16 bases lay between the germline ends. The germline V gene encodes CDR1 SEHNR and CDR2 FQNEAQ (reference sequence). This CDR3 reads CASSTTVGITYNEQFF. The DNA for the CDR3 is TGTGCCAGCAGCACGACTGTAGGGATAACCTACAATGAGCAGTTCTTC.

The chain employs TRBV13 and TRBJ2-7, with TRBD2 as a possible D gene (6 bases). Germline CDR1 is PRHDT and CDR2 is FYEKMQ (reference sequence). Trimming stripped 6 bases from V and 6 bases from J, with 21 bases between. The CDR3 is 15 residues long. The DNA of the CDR3 is TGTGCCAGCAGTCCCCGGGGACTCACTACCGGCGAGCAGTACTTC. Amino acids: CASSPRGLTTGEQYF.

V and J are TRBV28 and TRBJ1-1, with D possibly being TRBD1 (5 bases). Deletions cut 3 bases from V and 11 bases from J, with 16 bases between. From germline, CDR1 is MDHEN and CDR2 SYDVKM. This CDR3 spans 13 amino acids. Here the CDR3 reads CASSLRGGSMAFF. The CDR3 DNA sequence: TGTGCCAGCAGTTTGCGGGGGGGTTCTATGGCTTTCTTT.

This chain connects TRBV4-1 to TRBJ2-1; D is unresolved. Germline-derived CDR1 and CDR2 are MGHRA and YSYEKL. The ends were cut back, 1 base at V and 0 bases at J, with 16 bases in the middle. The CDR3 is made up of 18 amino acids. The CDR3 protein is CASSQVPLEVSSYNEQFF. CDR3 DNA sequence: TGCGCCAGCAGCCAAGTGCCCCTCGAAGTGAGCTCCTACAATGAGCAGTTCTTC.

V usage is TRBV9 and J usage is TRBJ2-5; 7 nucleotides agree with TRBD2. Germline-derived CDR1 and CDR2 are SGDLS and YYNGEE. The CDR3 contains 14 residues. The ends lost 1 base at V and 2 bases at J; junction bases unmatched: 2. The DNA of the CDR3 is TGTGCCAGCAGCGTAAGCGGGAATCAAGAGACCCAGTACTTC. Translating gives CASSVSGNQETQYF. Full variable domain (remainder filled in from reference TRBV9 and TRBJ2-5): DSGVTQTPKHLITATGQRVTLRCSPRSGDLSVYWYQQSLDQGLQFLIQYYNGEERAKGNILERFSAQQFPDLHSELNLSSLELGDSALYFCASSVSGNQETQYFGPGTRLLVL.

This chain uses TRBV7-3 with TRBJ2-7; 8 bases map to TRBD1. Looked up from germline, CDR1 is SGHTA and CDR2 is FQGTGA. There are 14 residues in the CDR3. V shed 2 bases, J shed 3 bases, and the junction held 3 bases outside the gene matches. CDR3 sequence (DNA): TGTGCCAGCAGCTTACGGGACAGGATCTACGAGCAGTACTTC. Translating it yields CASSLRDRIYEQYF.

The chain couples TRBV11-2 to TRBJ2-1; TRBD2 matches 9 bases. This CDR3 contains 13 residues. Germline CDR1 is SGHAT and CDR2 is FQNNGV. Unmatched junction bases numbered 3, after V lost 3 bases and J lost 9 bases. The CDR3 is CASSFSGRGEQFF. The CDR3 DNA reads TGTGCCAGCAGCTTTAGCGGGAGAGGTGAGCAGTTCTTC.

The chain has TRBV6-5 and TRBJ2-7; TRBD2 matches 8 bases. The CDR3 covers 16 residues. Trimming at V came to 4 bases and at J to 2 bases, leaving 10 bases not matched to a gene. Germline lookup yields CDR1 MNHEY and CDR2 SVGAGI. Here the CDR3 DNA reads TGTGCCAGCAGTTTCAGAACGGGGGGGGTGGCCTACGAGCAGTACTTC. This encodes CASSFRTGGVAYEQYF.

The rearrangement joins TRBV4-3 to TRBJ2-3, with D uncertain. Germline lookup yields CDR1 LGHNA and CDR2 YSLEER. Trimming shortened V by 5 bases and J by 2 bases, and 11 bases separated the two germline ends. The CDR3 spans 14 residues. The CDR3 sequence: CASSVMRTTDTQYF. Here the CDR3 DNA reads TGCGCCAGCAGCGTTATGAGGACCACAGATACGCAGTATTTT.

The chain combines TRBV27 with TRBJ2-3, with 8 bases identical to TRBD2. CDR1 and CDR2 (germline): MNHEY, SMNVEV (reference sequence). V lost 4 bases, J lost 1 base, and 7 bases stayed unmatched. This CDR3 comprises 16 residues. CDR3 amino acids: CASSSGAGAGTDTQYF. The DNA for the CDR3 is TGTGCCAGCAGTTCTGGAGCGGGAGCGGGCACAGATACGCAGTATTTT.

V gene TRBV11-2 combines with J gene TRBJ2-3, with D tentatively TRBD1 or TRBD2 (5 bases each). The length of the CDR3 is 16 residues. Germline CDR1 SGHAT, CDR2 FQNNGV. Trimming shortened V by 3 bases and J by 7 bases, and 20 bases separated the two germline ends. The CDR3 loop is CASSFSGSGPGNTQYF. CDR3 in DNA: TGTGCCAGCAGCTTTTCAGGGAGTGGCCCGGGGAATACGCAGTATTTT.

This clone was observed once. The gene calls are TRBV25-1 and TRBJ1-1, with a possible D match to TRBD1 (5 bases). Germline V gene lookup returns CDR1 MGHDK and CDR2 SYGVNS. V was clipped by 6 bases and J by 3 bases, with 11 bases between them. This CDR3 region has 13 residues. CDR3 amino acids: CASRMGGDTEAFF. The CDR3 coding sequence is TGTGCCAGCAGGATGGGGGGGGACACTGAAGCTTTCTTT.

V and J are TRBV30 and TRBJ1-1; a weak D match, TRBD1 (5 bases). This CDR3 region has 13 residues. Trimming stripped 2 bases from V and 2 bases from J, with 9 bases between. Looked up from germline, CDR1 is GTSNPN and CDR2 is SVGIG (reference sequence). This chain's CDR3 is CAWSQGANTEAFF. In nucleotides, the CDR3 is TGTGCCTGGAGTCAGGGCGCTAACACTGAAGCTTTCTTT. The whole variable domain, remainder taken from reference TRBV30 and TRBJ1-1, is SQTIHQWPATLVQPVGSPLSLECTVEGTSNPNLYWYRQAAGRGLQLLFYSVGIGQISSEVPQNLSASRPQDRQFILSSKKLLLSDSGFYLCAWSQGANTEAFFGQGTRLTVV.

The V call is TRBV30, the J call TRBJ1-3; D remains unclear. The germline gives CDR1 GTSNPN, CDR2 SVGIG (reference sequence). The germline V and J ends were trimmed by 1 base and 4 bases, with 14 bases remaining between them. The CDR3 is 15 residues long. CDR3 DNA: TGTGCCTGGAGTGGAGTCGAGGGAAGGGGAAACACCATATATTTT. Amino acid sequence: CAWSGVEGRGNTIYF.

The genes are TRBV11-2 and TRBJ1-1; unclear D gene. V dropped 5 bases and J dropped 0 bases, with 10 bases sitting between them. Germline CDR1 is SGHAT and CDR2 is FQNNGV. The CDR3 is 14 residues long. This chain's CDR3 is CASSGEGMNTEAFF. As DNA, the CDR3 is TGTGCCAGCAGCGGAGAGGGCATGAACACTGAAGCTTTCTTT.

As concerns this clone: Other DNA variants within this sample encode the same CDR3. The J gene is TRBJ2-7, the V gene TRBV6-5; D is undetermined. Trimming took 2 bases from V and 2 from J, leaving 7 bases between them. The germline gives CDR1 MNHEY, CDR2 SVGAGI. The CDR3 totals 13 residues. CDR3 bases: TGTGCCAGCAGTTACGAGCAGACCTACGAGCAGTACTTC. Residues: CASSYEQTYEQYF.

This chain links TRBV5-1 with TRBJ1-1, with 8 bases that match TRBD1. V lost 5 bases to trimming and J lost 7 bases; unmatched junction nucleotides: 7. Germline V gives CDR1 SGHRS, CDR2 YFSETQ. The CDR3 consists of 13 residues. The CDR3 DNA is TGCGCCAGCAGTCTGACAGGGGCGGGTGAAGCTTTCTTT. Translated, it gives CASSLTGAGEAFF.